This TCR beta chain was profiled in a study of T cells in Graves' hyperthyroidism and ophthalmopathy (dated by TCRdb to about 2019). Concerning the study at large: Peripheral blood samples were taken at the time of initial diagnosis, prior to any treatment. To identify distinguishing TCR V-J signatures, a discovery cohort of around 100 patients was used, comprising some 43 with Graves' ophthalmopathy and 57 with stable Graves' hyperthyroidism. An independent validation cohort of fewer than 20 hyperthyroidism patients and 17 patients who later progressed to ophthalmopathy tested prospective prediction of ophthalmopathy. The 100 discovery patients were randomly divided into training and test sets at a 7:3 ratio. The study also compared thyroid tissue and blood T-cell repertoires from more than 5 Graves' hyperthyroidism patients. Following sampling, methimazole starting at 30 mg daily was given to hyperthyroidism patients, and high-dose intravenous methylprednisolone was given to ophthalmopathy patients. The paper reports TCR Vbeta CDR3 sequencing of 140 or so peripheral blood samples: 43 ophthalmopathy, fewer than 85 hyperthyroidism and around 17 progressor patients.

This clonotype was seen repeatedly, ten times or more. Its cognate antigen has yet to be identified. Nothing much larger sits one base from this clone, and base qualities are not available. The TCR beta CDR3 regions were amplified from the RNA transcripts. A first-round RT-PCR of the TCR CDR3 used the HTBI primer set with the Qiagen OneStep RT-PCR kit. Libraries were constructed in a second round of multiplex PCR, after which size selection and purification were performed. Sequencing of the libraries was done on an Illumina HiSeq2000 using paired-end 100 bp reads. As for the original processing: Raw data were processed with SOAPnuke, discarding reads with adapters, uncalled bases, mean Phred below 15, or no exact constant-primer or identifier match. High-quality paired reads were merged with COPE v1.2.5, and unique nucleotide sequences were defined as clonotypes. MiTCR v1.1 was used to align clonotypes to the IMGT TRBV, TRBD and TRBJ reference segments. Only V-J combinations with frequency above 0.0001, covering about 99% of repertoires, were analysed. The TCS score was defined as the ratio of F50 (clonal expansion) to E x V (chaos), calculated using BLOSUM62-based TCRdist between CDR3 peptides within each V-J. Welch's t-statistics and random forest reduced fewer than 600 V-J features to 13, which were used in a naive Bayes classifier (R e1071). In TCRdb, the public reads were trimmed at Q25 with fastp and aligned with MiXCR, with productive beta chains retained. Entries are consolidated by CDR3 protein sequence, retaining the most common genes and DNA. TCRdb, not the original authors, processed these V and J calls. The sample table contains about 560,000 distinct CDR3 sequences; only one count was recorded for 16% of them. Of the sample, 15% to 20% is held by the ten largest clones.

Findings and caveats that apply to the study as a whole: No statistical method was used to set the sample size in advance, and investigators knew the group allocation. Most expanded thyroid clonotypes (frequency above 0.001) were also detected in blood, suggesting blood repertoires may reflect thyroid immune responses. A 13 V-J signature model separated ophthalmopathy from stable hyperthyroidism, with nearly 90% sensitivity and about 81% specificity in cross-validation and 80%/75% in testing. During validation, the model predicted progression to ophthalmopathy a median of around 7 months ahead of onset, with roughly 65% sensitivity and less than 85% specificity.

A patient counted as having stable Graves' hyperthyroidism if no progression to ophthalmopathy occurred over 18 months of follow-up. Hyperthyroidism patients were newly diagnosed, with disease duration under 2 months, and aged 18 to 65 years. The study excluded patients with uncontrolled infections, other autoimmune diseases, pregnancy or lactation. Diagnoses were established on the basis of clinical symptoms, serum thyroxine and TRAb, thyroid ultrasound, and orbital computed tomography. PBMCs were separated from roughly 10 ml of fresh peripheral blood using Ficoll-Paque density gradient centrifugation. Total RNA was extracted with Trizol reagent, and quality was checked on an Agilent 2100 Bioanalyzer. Taken from cysteine to phenylalanine, the CDR3 has 14 residues. The entry retains the CDR3 DNA only, 42 bases that are in frame from base 1. From the germline V gene (reference sequence), CDR1 is SGHKS and CDR2 is YYEKEE. V and J are truncated by 3 bases and 4 bases respectively, leaving an intervening sequence of 13 bases.

The source material was blood. The sequence was obtained from a young woman with Graves' hyperthyroidism. The V gene is TRBV5-5 and the J gene is TRBJ2-5; the D segment could be TRBD2, given 5 matching bases. The DNA sequence is given as TGTGCCAGCAGCTCGGAGCCCAGCGGAGAGACCCAGTACTTC. Translation gives CASSSEPSGETQYF.